The rows below give T cell receptor beta chains drawn from one sample of a study of cytomegalovirus exposure and HLA in healthy donors. Assay: immunoSEQ multiplex PCR; the TCRdb copy retains only in-frame clones and omits some. The sample holds under 150,000 clones, approximately 80% seen once. Sequenced sample: PBMCs. These TCRs come from a male donor in good health and CMV-seronegative. Each CDR3 is given with its conserved first and last residue. The D gene is left open where the match is weak. The size entry is marked missing in some rows and otherwise reads once, few, many or a size class.

CDR3nt: TGTGCCAGCAGAGGAGCGGCCACAGATACGCAGTATTTT
CDR3aa: CASRGAATDTQYF
abundance: .
v_gene: TRBV28
j_gene: TRBJ2-3
d_gene: .

CDR3nt: TGTGCCAGCAGCCGGGGTTCCTACGAGCAGTACTTC
CDR3aa: CASSRGSYEQYF
abundance: .
v_gene: TRBV2
j_gene: TRBJ2-7
d_gene: .

CDR3nt: TGTGCCAGCAGTCCAAGCGGGTACACAGATACGCAGTATTTT
CDR3aa: CASSPSGYTDTQYF
abundance: .
v_gene: TRBV6-5
j_gene: TRBJ2-3
d_gene: .

CDR3nt: TGTGCCAGCAGATGGGCTATAAACTACGAGCAGTACTTC
CDR3aa: CASRWAINYEQYF
abundance: .
v_gene: TRBV27
j_gene: TRBJ2-7
d_gene: .

CDR3nt: TGCGCCAGCAGCCAGCCGGGACCGGACAGACCGAATGAAAAACTGTTTTTT
CDR3aa: CASSQPGPDRPNEKLFF
abundance: .
v_gene: TRBV4-3
j_gene: TRBJ1-4
d_gene: .

CDR3nt: TGTGCCAGCAGCTCGATTAGCGGAACTAGCACAGATACGCAGTATTTT
CDR3aa: CASSSISGTSTDTQYF
abundance: few
v_gene: TRBV11-3
j_gene: TRBJ2-3
d_gene: .

CDR3nt: TGTGCCAGTACCAGCCTGATTGGGGCCCAAGAGACCCAGTACTTC
CDR3aa: CASTSLIGAQETQYF
abundance: .
v_gene: TRBV19
j_gene: TRBJ2-5
d_gene: .

CDR3nt: TGTGCCAGCAGCTCGACGGTTGGGTCTAGCGGGAGGAATGAGCAGTTCTTC
CDR3aa: CASSSTVGSSGRNEQFF
abundance: .
v_gene: TRBV11-2
j_gene: TRBJ2-1
d_gene: TRBD2

CDR3nt: TGTGCCAGCAGCTTGAACTGGCGGGTAGGGACCGGGGAGCTGTTTTTT
CDR3aa: CASSLNWRVGTGELFF
abundance: .
v_gene: TRBV5-6
j_gene: TRBJ2-2
d_gene: .

CDR3nt: TGCGCCAGCAGCCCTACCCCAGGGAACACTGAAGCTTTCTTT
CDR3aa: CASSPTPGNTEAFF
abundance: few
v_gene: TRBV4-1
j_gene: TRBJ1-1
d_gene: .

CDR3nt: TGTGCCAGCAGTTCCCCCATAACCGGGAACACTGAAGCTTTCTTT
CDR3aa: CASSSPITGNTEAFF
abundance: .
v_gene: TRBV27
j_gene: TRBJ1-1
d_gene: .

CDR3nt: TGTGCCAGCAGCGTCGACGGGTTCAGTGAGCAGTACTTC
CDR3aa: CASSVDGFSEQYF
abundance: few
v_gene: TRBV9
j_gene: TRBJ2-7
d_gene: .

CDR3nt: TGCGCCAGCAGCCTAGGACAGGGGCAGCCCCAGCATTTT
CDR3aa: CASSLGQGQPQHF
abundance: .
v_gene: TRBV5-1
j_gene: TRBJ1-5
d_gene: TRBD1

CDR3nt: TGTGCCAGCAGCTCTGCGGCCGGTGATGAAAAACTGTTTTTT
CDR3aa: CASSSAAGDEKLFF
abundance: few
v_gene: TRBV5-4
j_gene: TRBJ1-4
d_gene: .

CDR3nt: TGTGCCAGCAGTGAAGCACAGATTATGAACACTGAAGCTTTCTTT
CDR3aa: CASSEAQIMNTEAFF
abundance: .
v_gene: TRBV6-1
j_gene: TRBJ1-1
d_gene: .

CDR3nt: TGTGCCAGCAGCCCACAACCTGGACAGCCGGGGGAGACCCAGTACTTC
CDR3aa: CASSPQPGQPGETQYF
abundance: .
v_gene: TRBV6-6
j_gene: TRBJ2-5
d_gene: .

CDR3nt: TGTGCCAGCGGAGAACCGGCGAGGGGACTCTACGAGCAGTACTTC
CDR3aa: CASGEPARGLYEQYF
abundance: .
v_gene: TRBV6-5
j_gene: TRBJ2-7
d_gene: .

CDR3nt: TGTGCCAGCAGCTATCGGACGGGGGTGAACACTGAAGCTTTCTTT
CDR3aa: CASSYRTGVNTEAFF
abundance: .
v_gene: TRBV7-6
j_gene: TRBJ1-1
d_gene: .

CDR3nt: TGTGCCAGCTCACCAGGGCTAGGGGAAATCAATGAGCAGTTCTTC
CDR3aa: CASSPGLGEINEQFF
abundance: .
v_gene: TRBV18
j_gene: TRBJ2-1
d_gene: .

CDR3nt: TGTGCCAGCAGTTACCAAGGGACTTTTTTCAATGAGCAGTTCTTC
CDR3aa: CASSYQGTFFNEQFF
abundance: .
v_gene: TRBV6-6
j_gene: TRBJ2-1
d_gene: .

CDR3nt: TGTGCCAGTACGAACGGGGCCTACGAGCAGTACTTC
CDR3aa: CASTNGAYEQYF
abundance: .
v_gene: TRBV19
j_gene: TRBJ2-7
d_gene: .

CDR3nt: TGTGCCAGTACGGGACAGACAAACACCGGGGAGCTGTTTTTT
CDR3aa: CASTGQTNTGELFF
abundance: .
v_gene: TRBV9
j_gene: TRBJ2-2
d_gene: TRBD1

CDR3nt: TGCGCCAGCAGCTTGCTAGGCACTAGGGCGGGCGCGGTTGAAAAACTGTTTTTT
CDR3aa: CASSLLGTRAGAVEKLFF
abundance: .
v_gene: TRBV5-1
j_gene: TRBJ1-4
d_gene: .

CDR3nt: TGTGCTAGTGGTTTGGACCCTCAGTTACCCCTCCACTTT
CDR3aa: CASGLDPQLPLHF
abundance: .
v_gene: TRBV12-5
j_gene: TRBJ1-6
d_gene: .

CDR3nt: TGTGCCAGCAGCTTAGGTGGCGGGGCGGCGGGGGATGAGCAGTTCTTC
CDR3aa: CASSLGGGAAGDEQFF
abundance: .
v_gene: TRBV7-7
j_gene: TRBJ2-1
d_gene: TRBD2

CDR3nt: TGCGCCAGCAGCCAAGACAGGCCTAGCAATCAGCCCCAGCATTTT
CDR3aa: CASSQDRPSNQPQHF
abundance: .
v_gene: TRBV4-1
j_gene: TRBJ1-5
d_gene: .

CDR3nt: TGTGCCAGCAGTGTGGGGACAAAGGGTGAGCAGTTCTTC
CDR3aa: CASSVGTKGEQFF
abundance: .
v_gene: TRBV14
j_gene: TRBJ2-1
d_gene: .

CDR3nt: TGCGCCAGCAGCCAAGAGGAGAGCTCCTATAATTCACCCCTCCACTTT
CDR3aa: CASSQEESSYNSPLHF
abundance: few
v_gene: TRBV4-1
j_gene: TRBJ1-6
d_gene: .

CDR3nt: TGTGCCAGCAGCAACTTCCAGGGGCAGTGCACTGAAGCTTTCTTT
CDR3aa: CASSNFQGQCTEAFF
abundance: .
v_gene: TRBV21-1
j_gene: TRBJ1-1
d_gene: .

CDR3nt: TGTGCCAGCAGCCAAGGGACAGCCCAAGAGACCCAGTACTTC
CDR3aa: CASSQGTAQETQYF
abundance: .
v_gene: TRBV11-1
j_gene: TRBJ2-5
d_gene: TRBD1

CDR3nt: TGTGCCCAGGGGGCAGATACGCAGTATTTT
CDR3aa: CAQGADTQYF
abundance: .
v_gene: TRBV9
j_gene: TRBJ2-3
d_gene: TRBD1

CDR3nt: TGCAGCGTTGAGGACGGGGCGGGGGCCTCCTACGAGCAGTACTTC
CDR3aa: CSVEDGAGASYEQYF
abundance: .
v_gene: TRBV29-1
j_gene: TRBJ2-7
d_gene: .

CDR3nt: TGTGCCAGCAGCCATGGCGGGGACAGGGGGCGCGGGGAGCAGTACTTC
CDR3aa: CASSHGGDRGRGEQYF
abundance: .
v_gene: TRBV7-2
j_gene: TRBJ2-7
d_gene: TRBD1

CDR3nt: TGTGCCAGCAGCTTTATAGCGGGCTCCCACGATGAGCAGTTCTTC
CDR3aa: CASSFIAGSHDEQFF
abundance: .
v_gene: TRBV11-2
j_gene: TRBJ2-1
d_gene: TRBD2

CDR3nt: TGTGCCTGGAGTGTAGGAGAACACTCTGGAAACACCATATATTTT
CDR3aa: CAWSVGEHSGNTIYF
abundance: .
v_gene: TRBV30
j_gene: TRBJ1-3
d_gene: .

CDR3nt: TGTGCCAGCGGTAGAGCGCGGGAGGGCCACCACGAGCAGTACTTC
CDR3aa: CASGRAREGHHEQYF
abundance: .
v_gene: TRBV6-5
j_gene: TRBJ2-7
d_gene: TRBD2

CDR3nt: TGTGCCAGCAGCGCACCCCGGGGTCCCGCGTCGGGACCCAGGGGCTATGGCTACACCTTC
CDR3aa: CASSAPRGPASGPRGYGYTF
abundance: .
v_gene: TRBV9
j_gene: TRBJ1-2
d_gene: .

CDR3nt: TGTGCCAGCAGCTCCTCTAGCGGGACCCCGACGACGCAGTATTTT
CDR3aa: CASSSSSGTPTTQYF
abundance: .
v_gene: TRBV5-6
j_gene: TRBJ2-3
d_gene: TRBD2

CDR3nt: TGTGCCAGCTCACCGGCGGTAGCGGGAGGCCATGAGCAGTTCTTC
CDR3aa: CASSPAVAGGHEQFF
abundance: .
v_gene: TRBV18
j_gene: TRBJ2-1
d_gene: TRBD2

CDR3nt: TGTGCCAGCACACCCGAGAGGTTAAACTCCTACGAGCAGTACTTC
CDR3aa: CASTPERLNSYEQYF
abundance: .
v_gene: TRBV6-6
j_gene: TRBJ2-7
d_gene: .

CDR3nt: TGTGCCAGCACCGCCGGGACTTTCTACGAGCAGTACTTC
CDR3aa: CASTAGTFYEQYF
abundance: .
v_gene: TRBV7-9
j_gene: TRBJ2-7
d_gene: .

CDR3nt: TGCAGCGCCACTGGGGGGATGAGCGAGCAGTACTTC
CDR3aa: CSATGGMSEQYF
abundance: .
v_gene: TRBV29-1
j_gene: TRBJ2-7
d_gene: .

CDR3nt: TGTGCCAGCAGCCCTCCGGGGGGGGAGCAGTACTTC
CDR3aa: CASSPPGGEQYF
abundance: .
v_gene: TRBV11-1
j_gene: TRBJ2-7
d_gene: TRBD2

CDR3nt: TGTGCCAGTAGTGGGTTCACGGCGGAACATCCCTACGAGCAGTACTTC
CDR3aa: CASSGFTAEHPYEQYF
abundance: .
v_gene: TRBV19
j_gene: TRBJ2-7
d_gene: .

CDR3nt: TGTGCCAGCAGTCCGGGGACAGAAAATACGCAGTATTTT
CDR3aa: CASSPGTENTQYF
abundance: .
v_gene: TRBV28
j_gene: TRBJ2-3
d_gene: TRBD1

CDR3nt: TGTGCCAGCAGCCCCCGGGGGGTGGAGGGAGAGCAGTACTTC
CDR3aa: CASSPRGVEGEQYF
abundance: .
v_gene: TRBV9
j_gene: TRBJ2-7
d_gene: TRBD2

CDR3nt: TGCGCCAGCAGCCTCCAGAGGGAGGGACAAGCGGATGGCTACACCTTC
CDR3aa: CASSLQREGQADGYTF
abundance: once
v_gene: TRBV5-1
j_gene: TRBJ1-2
d_gene: .

CDR3nt: TGTGCCTGGAGTTCCTGGGGGGACGCTGAAGCTTTCTTT
CDR3aa: CAWSSWGDAEAFF
abundance: .
v_gene: TRBV30
j_gene: TRBJ1-1
d_gene: .

CDR3nt: TGTGCCATCAGTGGGGACATTTATTCACCCCTCCACTTT
CDR3aa: CAISGDIYSPLHF
abundance: .
v_gene: TRBV10-3
j_gene: TRBJ1-6
d_gene: .

CDR3nt: TGTGCCAGCAGCTTAGAACCCCCGGGAGATTACCATGAGCAGTTCTTC
CDR3aa: CASSLEPPGDYHEQFF
abundance: .
v_gene: TRBV7-6
j_gene: TRBJ2-1
d_gene: .

CDR3nt: TGTGCCACAAAAGGAGGGGTACCTCAGCCCCAGCATTTT
CDR3aa: CATKGGVPQPQHF
abundance: .
v_gene: TRBV6-1
j_gene: TRBJ1-5
d_gene: .

CDR3nt: TGTGCCACCAGCAGAGAGCGGGGGGCGGCGGGAGGCTACACCTTC
CDR3aa: CATSRERGAAGGYTF
abundance: .
v_gene: TRBV15
j_gene: TRBJ1-2
d_gene: .

CDR3nt: TGTGCCAGCGGAACAGGGTCTGGGAACACTGAAGCTTTCTTT
CDR3aa: CASGTGSGNTEAFF
abundance: .
v_gene: TRBV9
j_gene: TRBJ1-1
d_gene: .